This entry concerns a single TCR beta chain. This entry comes from a study of blood T cell repertoires in COVID-19. For the study at large: The United States, Italy and Spain supplied acute and convalescent COVID-19 samples. Nucleic acid was either cDNA or gDNA, and it came from T cells, B-cell-depleted T cells, or PBMCs.

Germline V gene lookup returns CDR1 LGHDT and CDR2 YNNKEL (reference sequence). The CDR3 has 13 residues. Unmatched junction bases numbered 4, after V lost 0 bases and J lost 11 bases. Authors' methods: Reference gene primer amplification gave estimated nucleated cell counts. Some clones are missing from TCRdb's copy, which holds only in-frame ones; the method was immunoSEQ multiplex PCR. V and J calls and clone size are given by that table; D and trimming were obtained from the DNA. The table shows about 140,000 clones, with over 75% occurring only once. Sequencing used peripheral blood. The chain combines TRBV3-1 (or the pseudogene TRBV3-2) with TRBJ1-5; TRBD1 agrees at 7 bases. The clonotype was recovered from a woman in her fifties or sixties with acute or convalescent COVID-19. As DNA, the CDR3 is TGTGCCAGCAGCCAAGAGTCAGGGACAGCCCAGCATTTT. It translates to CASSQESGTAQHF.